This T cell receptor beta chain was sequenced during a study of T-cell reconstitution after alpha-beta-depleted transplantation in children. Trimming took 3 bases from V and 4 from J, leaving 13 bases between them. Germline loops: CDR1 MGHRA, CDR2 YSYEKL. The CDR3 covers 15 residues. Construction of the TCRbeta library involved unique molecular identifiers. Via MiXCR, TCRdb re-called the PCR reads, giving one row per CDR3 protein. Of about 900,000 distinct CDR3 sequences in the sample, roughly 29% were seen once. The sequence was obtained from a boy under two years old who had a stem cell transplant for SCID, so the T cells may come from the graft donor. The V and J genes are TRBV4-1 and TRBJ1-5, with D possibly being TRBD1 (6 bases). Sequencing used PBMCs, mostly from graft donor cells, obtained 360 days after TCRalphabeta/CD19-depleted stem cell transplant. CDR3 residues: CASSQAGTRNQPQHF. The DNA for the CDR3 is TGCGCCAGCAGCCAGGCCGGGACAAGGAATCAGCCCCAGCATTTT.